These 11 T cell receptor beta chains came from one sample sequenced in a study of Ad26.COV2.S vaccination and SARS-CoV-2 variants. Treatment noted: around 19 received Ad26.COV2.S at low or high dose, single or two shots; 5 received placebo; per-sample allocation not given. Sampling happened 63 days after the first vaccine or placebo injection. The assay was immunoSEQ multiplex PCR, and TCRdb's table has in-frame clones only and misses some. This table has 250,000 to 300,000 clones, 87% appearing once. This material consisted of peripheral blood, taken in a trial of Ad26.COV2.S vaccine versus placebo. These receptors all come from a person between 18 and 59 years old who received the Ad26.COV2.S COVID-19 vaccine or a placebo.

The rearrangement uses TRBV27 and TRBJ1-1; no definite D call. Germline CDR1 and CDR2: MNHEY and SMNVEV (reference sequence). The ends were cut back, 7 bases at V and 8 bases at J, with 11 bases in the middle. The CDR3 is 11 residues long. The CDR3 protein is CASILGGEAFF. CDR3 sequence (DNA): TGTGCCAGCATCCTAGGAGGGGAAGCTTTCTTT.

The chain uses TRBV7-2 and TRBJ1-4, with a weak D call TRBD1 (5 bases). The germline gives CDR1 SGHTA, CDR2 FQGNSA. The CDR3 extends over 14 amino acids. Trimming removed 4 bases at V and 6 bases at J, with 12 bases between. As DNA, the CDR3 is TGTGCCAGCAGCTCGCGCAGGGTTGATGAAAAACTGTTTTTT. The encoded protein is CASSSRRVDEKLFF.

The chain couples TRBV5-1 to TRBJ1-5, with TRBD1 matching 7 bases. Germline V gene lookup returns CDR1 SGHRS and CDR2 YFSETQ. With 2 bases clipped from V and 0 bases from J, the junction kept 5 bases outside the gene matches. This CDR3 has 16 amino acids. The CDR3, as DNA: TGCGCCAGCAGCTTAGGGGACAGCGCTAGCAATCAGCCCCAGCATTTT. It translates to CASSLGDSASNQPQHF.

The V call is TRBV7-7, the J call TRBJ2-3; TRBD2 matches 8 bases. After removal of 3 bases from V and 4 bases from J, the junction contained 6 bases not matched to a gene. There are 15 residues in the CDR3. Germline loops: CDR1 SSHAT, CDR2 FNYEAQ (reference sequence). The DNA of the CDR3 is TGTGCCAGCAGCTTTGGACTAGCCCGTTCAGATACGCAGTATTTT. This codes for CASSFGLARSDTQYF.

The chain couples TRBV19 to TRBJ2-7; D may correspond to TRBD1 or TRBD2 (5 bases each). The CDR3 contains 16 residues. CDR1 is LNHDA, CDR2 SQIVND, per germline (reference sequence). V lost 1 base, J lost 2 bases, and 15 bases lay in between. The CDR3 DNA reads TGTGCCAGTAGTATAGTATGGGGGAGTAACGCCTACGAGCAGTACTTC. Residues: CASSIVWGSNAYEQYF.

The V call is TRBV7-2, the J call TRBJ1-6; no definite D call. V shed 2 bases and J shed 2 bases, with 10 bases lying between them. This CDR3 has 16 amino acids. CDR1 and CDR2 from the germline V gene are SGHTA and FQGNSA. The CDR3 loop reads CASSLWPGAYNSPLHF. CDR3 nucleotides: TGTGCCAGCAGCTTATGGCCCGGGGCCTATAATTCACCCCTCCACTTT.

This rearrangement joins TRBV6-5 to TRBJ1-3; possible D gene TRBD1, 5 bases. The V end lost 10 bases, the J end lost 0 bases, and 13 bases lay between the germline ends. This CDR3 comprises 14 residues. Germline lookup yields CDR1 MNHEY and CDR2 SVGAGI. The CDR3 nucleotides read TGTGCCACTACGGGGCATTACTCTGGAAACACCATATATTTT. Translation: CATTGHYSGNTIYF.

This clone was seen just once. V gene TRBV6-5 combines with J gene TRBJ1-5, with 9 nucleotides matching TRBD1. This CDR3 has 15 residues. The V and J ends lost 0 bases and 4 bases, in that order; junction bases with no gene match: 1. Per germline, CDR1 MNHEY and CDR2 SVGAGI. CDR3 nucleotides: TGTGCCAGCAGTTACTCTGGACAGGGGAATCAGCCCCAGCATTTT. This sequence encodes CASSYSGQGNQPQHF.

The chain couples TRBV28 to TRBJ2-7, with 8 nucleotides matching TRBD2. CDR3 size: 16 residues. The germline CDR1 and CDR2 sequences are MDHEN and SYDVKM. Trimming took 4 bases from V and 6 from J; bases not matched to a gene: 14. This chain's CDR3 is CASSYSGGPLLSEQYF. CDR3 in DNA: TGTGCCAGCAGTTATTCGGGAGGGCCTCTCCTAAGCGAGCAGTACTTC.

The chain combines TRBV6-4 with TRBJ1-2; maybe TRBD1 (6 bases). V lost 2 bases and J 2 bases, leaving 21 bases between the germline ends. The CDR3 covers 18 residues. CDR1 and CDR2 (germline): MRHNA, SNTAGT. The CDR3 region is CASSDIGGRGRLNYGYTF. CDR3 DNA sequence: TGTGCCAGCAGTGACATTGGGGGGCGCGGCCGATTAAACTATGGCTACACCTTC.

The rearrangement joins TRBV3-1 (or the pseudogene TRBV3-2) to TRBJ2-3, with D possibly matching TRBD1 (5 bases). Germline V lookup: CDR1 LGHDT, CDR2 YNNKEL (reference sequence). Trimming removed 2 bases from V and 0 bases from J, with 9 bases in between. This CDR3 has 15 residues. CDR3 DNA: TGTGCCAGCAGCCAATATCCAGGGAGCACAGATACGCAGTATTTT. Encoded protein: CASSQYPGSTDTQYF.